This is a list of T cell receptor beta chains from one sample in a study of response to subunit inactivated influenza vaccine. TCRdb reanalysed the RT-PCR reads using MiXCR and keeps one entry per CDR3 protein. The table lists approximately 300,000 distinct CDR3 sequences, about 20% of them singletons. This specimen was PBMCs from blood, taken approximately 20 months after vaccination. These receptors came from a man aged 50 to 69 who received an inactivated influenza vaccine. CDR3s include the opening cysteine and the closing phenylalanine or tryptophan.

v_call	cdr3_aa
TRBV7-9	CASSLGGANEQFF
TRBV4-2	CASSQDLAAGYGYTF
TRBV20-1	CSARWEVDYGYTF
TRBV11-2	CASSLTGRGDIQYF
TRBV18	CASSRTGENTEAFF
TRBV24-1	CATSRGMNTGELFF
TRBV5-1	CASSPTRGRGYGYTF
TRBV7-6	CASSLGLARTDTQYF
TRBV6-6	CASVRTSTDTQYF
TRBV11-3	CASSLLAGGQYEQFF
TRBV3-1	CASSARAYSSGANVLTF
TRBV10-3	CAISPTGGYGYTF
TRBV4-2	CASSREGGAFF
TRBV2	CASSVRQVNYGYTF
TRBV29-1	CSVDFRGNEQFF